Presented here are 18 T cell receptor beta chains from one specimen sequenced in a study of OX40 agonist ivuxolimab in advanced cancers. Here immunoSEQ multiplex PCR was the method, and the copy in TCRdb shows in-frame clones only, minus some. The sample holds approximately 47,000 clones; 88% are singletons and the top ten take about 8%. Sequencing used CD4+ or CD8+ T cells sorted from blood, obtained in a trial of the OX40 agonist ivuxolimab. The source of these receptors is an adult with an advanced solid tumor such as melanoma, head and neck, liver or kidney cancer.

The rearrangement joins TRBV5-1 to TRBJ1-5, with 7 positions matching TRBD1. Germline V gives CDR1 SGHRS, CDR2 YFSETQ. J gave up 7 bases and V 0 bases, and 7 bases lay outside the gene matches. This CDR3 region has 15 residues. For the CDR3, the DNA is TGCGCCAGCAGCTTGGAGGCAGGGGGTAGACAGCCCCAGCATTTT. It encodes CASSLEAGGRQPQHF.

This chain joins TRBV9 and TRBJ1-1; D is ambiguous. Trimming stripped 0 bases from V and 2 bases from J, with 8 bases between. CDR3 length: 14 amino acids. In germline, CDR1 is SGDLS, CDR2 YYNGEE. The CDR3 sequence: CASSVGGQNTEAFF. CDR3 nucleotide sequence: TGTGCCAGCAGCGTAGGCGGCCAAAACACTGAAGCTTTCTTT.

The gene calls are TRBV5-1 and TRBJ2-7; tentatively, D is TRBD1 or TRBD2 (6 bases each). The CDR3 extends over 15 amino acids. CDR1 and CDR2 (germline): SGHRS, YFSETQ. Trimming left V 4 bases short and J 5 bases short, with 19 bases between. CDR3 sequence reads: CASSNGTGRIHEQYF. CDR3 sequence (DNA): TGCGCCAGCAGCAATGGTACAGGGAGGATCCACGAGCAGTACTTC.

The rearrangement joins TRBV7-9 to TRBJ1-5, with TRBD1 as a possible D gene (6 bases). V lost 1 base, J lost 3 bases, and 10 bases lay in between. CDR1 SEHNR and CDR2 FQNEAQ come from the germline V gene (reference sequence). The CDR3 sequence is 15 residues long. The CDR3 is CASSLGPGANQPQHF. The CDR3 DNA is TGTGCCAGCAGCTTAGGTCCGGGGGCCAATCAGCCCCAGCATTTT.

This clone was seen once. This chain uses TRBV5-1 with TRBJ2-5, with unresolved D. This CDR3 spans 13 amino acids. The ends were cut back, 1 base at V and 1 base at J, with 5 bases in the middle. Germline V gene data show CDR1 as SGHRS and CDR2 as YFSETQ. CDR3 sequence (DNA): TGCGCCAGCAGCTTGATGTCCCAAGAGACCCAGTACTTC. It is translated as CASSLMSQETQYF. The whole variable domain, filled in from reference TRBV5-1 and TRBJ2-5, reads KAGVTQTPRYLIKTRGQQVTLSCSPISGHRSVSWYQQTPGQGLQFLFEYFSETQRNKGNFPGRFSGRQFSNSRSEMNVSTLELGDSALYLCASSLMSQETQYFGPGTRLLVL.

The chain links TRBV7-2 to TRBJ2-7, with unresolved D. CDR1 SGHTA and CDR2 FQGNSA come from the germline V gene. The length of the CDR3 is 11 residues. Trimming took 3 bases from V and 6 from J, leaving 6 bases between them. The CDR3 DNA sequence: TGTGCCAGCAGCTTTGACACCGAGCAGTACTTC. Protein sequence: CASSFDTEQYF.

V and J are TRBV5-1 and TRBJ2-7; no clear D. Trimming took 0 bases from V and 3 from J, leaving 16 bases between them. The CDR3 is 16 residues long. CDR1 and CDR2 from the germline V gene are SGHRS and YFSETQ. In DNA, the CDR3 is TGCGCCAGCAGCTTGGGTGAGACGACCTCGAACTACGAGCAGTACTTC. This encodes CASSLGETTSNYEQYF.

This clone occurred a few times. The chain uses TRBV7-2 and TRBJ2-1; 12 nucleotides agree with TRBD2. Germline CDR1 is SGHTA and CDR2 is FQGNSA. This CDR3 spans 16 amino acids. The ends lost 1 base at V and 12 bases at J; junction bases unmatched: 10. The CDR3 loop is CASSLVGLAGGGGQFF. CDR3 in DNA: TGTGCCAGCAGCTTAGTTGGCCTAGCGGGAGGGGGAGGGCAGTTCTTC.

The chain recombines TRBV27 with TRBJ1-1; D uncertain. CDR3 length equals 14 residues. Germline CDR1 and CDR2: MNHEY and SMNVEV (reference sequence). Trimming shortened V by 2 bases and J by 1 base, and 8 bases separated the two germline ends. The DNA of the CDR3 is TGTGCCAGCAGTTTAAACGGAGAGAACACTGAAGCTTTCTTT. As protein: CASSLNGENTEAFF.

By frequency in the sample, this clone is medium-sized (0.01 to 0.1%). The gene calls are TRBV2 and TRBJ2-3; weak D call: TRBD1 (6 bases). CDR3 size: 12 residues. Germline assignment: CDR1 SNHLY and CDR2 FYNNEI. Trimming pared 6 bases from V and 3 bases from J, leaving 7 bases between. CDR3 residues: CASSGQTDTQYF. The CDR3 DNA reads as TGTGCCAGCAGCGGACAGACAGATACGCAGTATTTT.

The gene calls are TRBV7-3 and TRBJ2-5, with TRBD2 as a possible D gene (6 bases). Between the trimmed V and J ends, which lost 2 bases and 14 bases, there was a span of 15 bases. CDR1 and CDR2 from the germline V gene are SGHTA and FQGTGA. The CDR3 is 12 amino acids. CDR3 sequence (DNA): TGTGCCAGCAGCTTATTCGCGGGACCGCTATACTTC. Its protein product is CASSLFAGPLYF. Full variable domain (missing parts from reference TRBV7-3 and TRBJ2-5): GAGVSQTPSNKVTEKGKYVELRCDPISGHTALYWYRQSLGQGPEFLIYFQGTGAADDSGLPNDRFFAVRPEGSVSTLKIQRTERGDSAVYLCASSLFAGPLYFGPGTRLLVL.

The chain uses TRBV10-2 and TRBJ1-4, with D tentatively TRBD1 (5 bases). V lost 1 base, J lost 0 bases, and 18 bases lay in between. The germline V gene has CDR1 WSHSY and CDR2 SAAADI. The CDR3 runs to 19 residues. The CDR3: CASSEFVYGHIATNEKLFF. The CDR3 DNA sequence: TGCGCCAGCAGTGAGTTTGTTTACGGACATATTGCAACTAATGAAAAACTGTTTTTT.

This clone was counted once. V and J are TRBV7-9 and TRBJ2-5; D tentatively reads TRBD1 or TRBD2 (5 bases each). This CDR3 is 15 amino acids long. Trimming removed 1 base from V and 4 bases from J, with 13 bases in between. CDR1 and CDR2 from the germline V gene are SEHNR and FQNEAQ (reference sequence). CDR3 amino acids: CASSLVVRDRETQYF. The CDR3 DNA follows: TGTGCCAGCAGCTTAGTGGTTAGGGACCGAGAGACCCAGTACTTC.

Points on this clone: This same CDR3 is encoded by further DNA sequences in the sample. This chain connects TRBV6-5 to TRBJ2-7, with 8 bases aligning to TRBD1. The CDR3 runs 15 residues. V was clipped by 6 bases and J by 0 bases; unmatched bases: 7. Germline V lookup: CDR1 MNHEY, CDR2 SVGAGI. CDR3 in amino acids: CASSSSGQGSYEQYF. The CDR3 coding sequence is TGTGCCAGCAGCTCCTCTGGACAGGGCTCCTACGAGCAGTACTTC.

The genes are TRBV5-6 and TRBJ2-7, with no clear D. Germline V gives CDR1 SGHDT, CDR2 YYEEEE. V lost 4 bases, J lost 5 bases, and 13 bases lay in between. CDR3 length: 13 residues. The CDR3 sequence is CASSRSSFDEQYF. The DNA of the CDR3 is TGTGCCAGCAGCCGATCATCTTTCGACGAGCAGTACTTC.

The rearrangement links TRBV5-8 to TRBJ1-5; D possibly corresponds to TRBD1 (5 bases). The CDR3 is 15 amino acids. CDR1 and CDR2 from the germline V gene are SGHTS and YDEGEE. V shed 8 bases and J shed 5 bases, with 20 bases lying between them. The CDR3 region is CASSPEGLGHQPQHF. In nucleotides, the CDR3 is TGTGCCAGTTCCCCGGAGGGGCTAGGCCATCAGCCCCAGCATTTT.

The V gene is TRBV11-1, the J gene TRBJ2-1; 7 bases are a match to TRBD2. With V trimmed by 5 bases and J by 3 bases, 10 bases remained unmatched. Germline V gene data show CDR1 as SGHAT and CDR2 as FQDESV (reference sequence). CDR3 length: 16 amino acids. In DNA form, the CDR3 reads TGTGCCAGCAGCAAGAGTGGGACTAACAACTACAATGAGCAGTTCTTC. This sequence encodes CASSKSGTNNYNEQFF.

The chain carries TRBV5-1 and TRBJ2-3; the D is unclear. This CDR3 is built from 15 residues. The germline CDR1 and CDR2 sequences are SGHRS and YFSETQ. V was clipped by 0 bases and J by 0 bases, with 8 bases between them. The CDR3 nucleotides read TGCGCCAGCAGCTTGGTAGGGTTTAGCACAGATACGCAGTATTTT. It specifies CASSLVGFSTDTQYF.